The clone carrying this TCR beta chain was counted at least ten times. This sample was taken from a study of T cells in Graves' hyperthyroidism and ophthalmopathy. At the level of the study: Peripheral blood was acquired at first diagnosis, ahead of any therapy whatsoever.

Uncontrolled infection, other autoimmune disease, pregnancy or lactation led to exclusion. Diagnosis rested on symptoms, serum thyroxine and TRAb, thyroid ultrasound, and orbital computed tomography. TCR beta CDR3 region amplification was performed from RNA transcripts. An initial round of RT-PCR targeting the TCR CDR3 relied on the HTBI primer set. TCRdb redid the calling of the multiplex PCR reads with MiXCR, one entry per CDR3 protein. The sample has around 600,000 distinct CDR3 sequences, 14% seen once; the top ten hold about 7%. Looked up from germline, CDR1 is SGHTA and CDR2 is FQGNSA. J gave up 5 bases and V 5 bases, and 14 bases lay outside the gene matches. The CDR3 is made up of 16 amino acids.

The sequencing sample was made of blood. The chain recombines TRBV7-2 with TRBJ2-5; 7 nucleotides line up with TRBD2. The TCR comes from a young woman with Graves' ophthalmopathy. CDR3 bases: TGTGCCAGCAGCCAAGGGAGGGAGGCGATCCGGGAGACCCAGTACTTC. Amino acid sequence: CASSQGREAIRETQYF.